The rows below give T cell receptor beta chains drawn from one sample of a study of blood T cell repertoires in COVID-19. Sequencing used immunoSEQ multiplex PCR; TCRdb keeps in-frame clones, though not all of them. The sample holds roughly 50,000 clones, 65% to 80% seen once. The sample consisted of peripheral blood. These receptors came from a man in his fifties or sixties with acute or convalescent COVID-19. The conserved cysteine and the conserved F or W are not part of the CDR3 here.

j_call v_call cdr3_aa
TRBJ1-5 TRBV28 ASSPGQGFNQPQH
TRBJ2-5 TRBV5-1 ASSLASGTVQETQY
TRBJ2-7 TRBV10-2 ASSGLAGDFSYEQY
TRBJ2-2 TRBV6-2/TRBV6-3 ASSYSHTTSVGELF
TRBJ2-7 TRBV4-3 ASSQGQGVYSYEQY
TRBJ2-1 TRBV27 ASSKLAGGGNEQF
TRBJ2-3 TRBV7-3 ASSSGLARWADTQY
TRBJ1-5 TRBV7-6 ASSLGTGGPYSNQPQH
TRBJ2-5 TRBV4-2 ASSQSLGTAQETQY
TRBJ2-7 TRBV27 ASSGLAGVNEQY
TRBJ1-4 TRBV18 ASSLDEDEKLF
TRBJ2-7 TRBV3-1/TRBV3-2 ASSQGTGESYEQY
TRBJ2-2 TRBV24-1 ATRGQNTGELF
TRBJ2-4 TRBV5-6 ASSFHRTDLLAKNIQY
TRBJ2-4 TRBV27 ASSRTGPKNIQY
TRBJ2-2 TRBV7-9 ASSLYNTNTGELF
TRBJ1-1 TRBV6-6 ATRQIETEAF
TRBJ1-2 TRBV19 ASSTRGRLYGYT
TRBJ1-5 TRBV28 ASRPNIAGNQPQH
TRBJ2-3 TRBV5-5 ASSLELAGGTDTQY
TRBJ1-1 TRBV5-1 ASSSDSRGEAF
TRBJ1-1 TRBV4-1 ASSYGQGAFEAF
TRBJ2-1 TRBV18 ASSPRPARGERNNEQF
TRBJ1-1 TRBV6-5 ASSTGSRWTEAF
TRBJ1-2 TRBV6-2/TRBV6-3 ASSPTVLGYT
TRBJ1-3 TRBV10-3 AISEAGETIY
TRBJ2-4 TRBV28 ASSPTGGRTGIQY
TRBJ2-7 TRBV7-2 ASSLLSGKSTYEQY
TRBJ1-5 TRBV6-1 ASSIVDPSNQPQH
TRBJ2-3 TRBV7-2 ASSFPSTDTQY
TRBJ2-5 TRBV7-9 ASSSQYNQETQY
TRBJ2-2 TRBV7-3 ASGAHQGGPGELF
TRBJ1-1 TRBV11-2 ASSRQGNTEAF
TRBJ2-5 TRBV24-1 ATSESRDTVRETQY
TRBJ2-1 TRBV24-1 ATSAQGQGIEQF
TRBJ1-1 TRBV9 ASSVDSLNTEAF
TRBJ2-1 TRBV6-5 ASSHRALSYNEQF
TRBJ1-2 TRBV5-1 ASSYQEGRVGGYT
TRBJ2-3 TRBV21-1 ASSNFRSGTSTDTQY
TRBJ1-1 TRBV18 ASSRSGQGKTEAF
TRBJ1-4 TRBV5-1 ASSPIFGGANEKLF
TRBJ1-1 TRBV9 ASRQVNTEAF
TRBJ2-5 TRBV7-7 ASSIRQLETQY
TRBJ2-7 TRBV28 ASRTLAGGSTPYEQY
TRBJ2-2 TRBV5-1 ASSKGGANTGELF
TRBJ1-6 TRBV27 ASSLELWNSPLH
TRBJ1-5 TRBV7-8 ASSPHGQPGRGNQPQH